A selection of T cell receptor beta chains follows, all from one sample in a study of blood T cell repertoires in COVID-19. The method was immunoSEQ multiplex PCR; TCRdb's version includes in-frame clones alone and lacks a portion of them. The sample shows tens of thousands of clones, 84% of them seen only once. Sample: peripheral blood. These receptors were taken from a human donor in a cohort sampled during active COVID-19. CDR3s include the opening cysteine and the closing phenylalanine or tryptophan. D genes are given only for firm matches. Part of the rows lack a size; the others show once, few, many or a class for expanded clones.

clone_size	v_call	d_call	j_call	cdr3_aa	cdr3_nt
few	TRBV7-9	TRBD1	TRBJ2-7	CASSSATGNYEQYF	TGTGCCAGCAGCAGTGCGACAGGGAACTACGAGCAGTACTTC
.	TRBV5-1	TRBD2	TRBJ2-1	CASKELAGGPGGQFF	TGCGCCAGCAAGGAACTAGCGGGGGGGCCAGGTGGGCAGTTCTTC
.	TRBV4-3	TRBD2	TRBJ2-7	CASSQASGRGMPYEQYF	TGCGCCAGCAGCCAGGCTAGCGGGAGGGGGATGCCCTACGAGCAGTACTTC
.	TRBV7-6	.	TRBJ1-4	CASSSEGATNEKLFF	TGTGCCAGCAGCTCCGAGGGAGCAACTAATGAAAAACTGTTTTTT
.	TRBV12-3/TRBV12-4	.	TRBJ2-3	CASSPSDTQYF	TGTGCCAGCAGTCCTTCAGATACGCAGTATTTT
.	TRBV6-2/TRBV6-3	TRBD2	TRBJ2-7	CASRPILAGPTYEQYF	TGTGCCAGCAGGCCTATTCTAGCGGGACCGACCTACGAGCAGTACTTC
.	TRBV19	.	TRBJ1-5	CASSIGGKQPQHF	TGTGCCAGTAGTATAGGAGGGAAACAGCCCCAGCATTTT
.	TRBV2	TRBD1	TRBJ2-5	CASSARTGKETQYF	TGTGCCAGCAGTGCGCGGACAGGGAAGGAGACCCAGTACTTC
once	TRBV3-1/TRBV3-2	.	TRBJ1-5	CASSHFQAPGRGSSNQPQHF	TGTGCCAGCAGCCATTTTCAGGCCCCGGGCAGGGGAAGTAGCAATCAGCCCCAGCATTTT
.	TRBV13	.	TRBJ1-3	CASSQQLSGNTIYF	TGTGCCAGCAGTCAACAGCTCTCTGGAAACACCATATATTTT
.	TRBV29-1	.	TRBJ1-4	CSVAGVPNEKLFF	TGCAGCGTCGCAGGGGTTCCTAATGAAAAACTGTTTTTT
.	TRBV3-1/TRBV3-2	.	TRBJ1-1	CASSPRRGRTEAFF	TGTGCCAGCAGCCCCCGCCGGGGTCGGACTGAAGCTTTCTTT
once	TRBV15	.	TRBJ1-1	CATSRDRGVTEAFF	TGTGCCACCAGCAGAGACAGGGGAGTTACTGAAGCTTTCTTT
.	TRBV19	.	TRBJ2-1	CASSITAGGVSNEQFF	TGTGCCAGTAGTATAACGGCCGGCGGGGTGAGCAATGAGCAGTTCTTC
.	TRBV15	TRBD1	TRBJ1-4	CATSREGTGGSEKLFF	TGTGCCACCAGCAGAGAGGGGACAGGGGGTAGTGAAAAACTGTTTTTT
.	TRBV4-3	.	TRBJ2-3	CASSQEFSSFDGTDTQYF	TGCGCCAGCAGCCAAGAGTTTTCCAGTTTTGATGGCACAGATACGCAGTATTTT
few	TRBV2	.	TRBJ2-7	CASSTTGVEQYF	TGTGCCAGCAGTACCACAGGAGTAGAGCAGTACTTC
.	TRBV27	TRBD2	TRBJ2-7	CASSPIAGGGQTYEQYF	TGTGCCAGCAGTCCGATAGCGGGAGGAGGACAGACCTACGAGCAGTACTTC
once	TRBV9	TRBD2	TRBJ2-5	CASSPRGQAGFQETQYF	TGTGCCAGCAGCCCCCGGGGCCAAGCGGGGTTTCAAGAGACCCAGTACTTC
.	TRBV4-1	.	TRBJ2-2	CASSPQQGYTGELFF	TGCGCCAGCAGCCCACAACAGGGTTACACCGGGGAGCTGTTTTTT
.	TRBV13	TRBD2	TRBJ2-7	CASSRGRAGGSYEQYF	TGTGCCAGCAGCCGAGGGCGGGCGGGAGGATCCTACGAGCAGTACTTC
.	TRBV30	.	TRBJ2-7	CAWSHVQGQRHEQYF	TGTGCCTGGAGTCACGTCCAAGGACAAAGGCACGAGCAGTACTTC
.	TRBV7-3	.	TRBJ2-7	CASSLNGGPYEQYF	TGTGCCAGCAGCTTAAACGGGGGGCCCTACGAGCAGTACTTC
.	TRBV6-5	.	TRBJ2-7	CASSYSSQQYF	TGTGCCAGCAGTTACTCTAGTCAGCAGTACTTC
.	TRBV3-1/TRBV3-2	.	TRBJ1-1	CASSQDTQLEAFF	TGTGCCAGCAGCCAAGACACACAGCTCGAAGCTTTCTTT
.	TRBV11-2	.	TRBJ2-2	CASSQTGGPNTGELFF	TGTGCCAGCAGCCAAACCGGGGGACCGAACACCGGGGAGCTGTTTTTT
once	TRBV3-1/TRBV3-2	TRBD2	TRBJ2-7	CASSQEGRGVNYEQYF	TGTGCCAGCAGCCAAGAGGGCCGGGGGGTGAACTACGAGCAGTACTTC
.	TRBV6-6	.	TRBJ1-1	CASRSEGVNTEAFF	TGTGCCAGTCGATCGGAGGGAGTGAACACTGAAGCTTTCTTT
.	TRBV15	.	TRBJ2-7	CATSAEDRWAEQYF	TGTGCCACCAGCGCCGAAGACAGGTGGGCCGAGCAGTACTTC
.	TRBV6-5	TRBD1	TRBJ1-1	CASSSGGTYTEAFF	TGTGCCAGCAGTTCAGGGGGTACGTACACTGAAGCTTTCTTT
.	TRBV27	.	TRBJ2-3	CASSSFNSDTQYF	TGTGCCAGCAGTTCCTTTAATTCAGATACGCAGTATTTT
.	TRBV7-9	TRBD1	TRBJ1-4	CASSLGQENEKLFF	TGTGCCAGCAGCTTGGGACAGGAGAATGAAAAACTGTTTTTT
.	TRBV9	TRBD2	TRBJ2-2	CASRGREGPDTGELFF	TGTGCCAGCCGGGGGCGGGAGGGCCCCGACACCGGGGAGCTGTTTTTT
.	TRBV9	.	TRBJ1-1	CASSVAGFAEAFF	TGTGCCAGCAGCGTAGCGGGGTTCGCTGAAGCTTTCTTT
.	TRBV18	.	TRBJ2-1	CASSPNLYNEQFF	TGTGCCAGCTCACCTAATCTCTACAATGAGCAGTTCTTC
.	TRBV7-8	TRBD1	TRBJ1-3	CASSLYGVRTGANTIYF	TGTGCCAGCAGCCTATACGGGGTCCGTACAGGGGCAAACACCATATATTTT
.	TRBV19	.	TRBJ1-1	CASSRGGLGTEAFF	TGTGCCAGTAGTAGAGGGGGTCTTGGCACTGAAGCTTTCTTT
.	TRBV6-5	TRBD2	TRBJ2-6	CASTGGSSGANVLTF	TGTGCCAGCACGGGGGGGAGCTCTGGGGCCAACGTCCTGACTTTC
.	TRBV6-5	TRBD1	TRBJ1-1	CASSYEQGAIAFF	TGTGCCAGCAGTTACGAACAGGGGGCTATAGCTTTCTTT
once	TRBV30	.	TRBJ1-2	CAWRPMFGGDYTF	TGTGCCTGGAGACCAATGTTCGGGGGTGACTACACCTTC
.	TRBV6-2/TRBV6-3	.	TRBJ1-1	CASSYSRQYLEAFF	TGTGCCAGCAGTTACTCGAGACAGTACCTTGAAGCTTTCTTT
.	TRBV24-1	TRBD1	TRBJ2-7	CATSDPGTGQGDYEQYF	TGTGCCACCAGTGACCCCGGGACAGGGCAAGGGGACTACGAGCAGTACTTC
.	TRBV7-2	TRBD1	TRBJ1-6	CASSSTTGGLRVALHF	TGTGCCAGCAGCTCCACAACAGGGGGCCTACGGGTTGCCCTCCACTTT
.	TRBV13	TRBD2	TRBJ2-2	CASSRTRVAGEWTGELFF	TGTGCCAGCAGTCGAACCCGGGTAGCGGGGGAATGGACCGGGGAGCTGTTTTTT
.	TRBV7-9	.	TRBJ2-5	CASSLGSSMGETQYF	TGTGCCAGCAGCTTAGGGTCTAGTATGGGAGAGACCCAGTACTTC
.	TRBV18	.	TRBJ2-5	CASSPLEAIQETQYF	TGTGCCAGCTCACCACTTGAGGCTATACAAGAGACCCAGTACTTC
.	TRBV6-5	.	TRBJ2-1	CASSLIGVAEQFF	TGTGCCAGCAGTCTAATAGGGGTGGCTGAGCAGTTCTTC
.	TRBV13	.	TRBJ2-5	CASTQGLSLQYF	TGTGCCAGCACTCAGGGGCTAAGTCTCCAGTACTTC
once	TRBV19	.	TRBJ2-7	CASSARGVDSPYEQYF	TGTGCCAGTTCTGCTCGCGGGGTTGACTCCCCCTACGAGCAGTACTTC
.	TRBV29-1	.	TRBJ1-2	CSDGGGAGYGYTF	TGCAGCGACGGAGGGGGGGCAGGGTATGGCTACACCTTC
.	TRBV10-3	TRBD2	TRBJ2-3	CAISVVGGADTQYF	TGTGCCATCAGTGTGGTGGGAGGGGCAGATACGCAGTATTTT